These 18 T cell receptor beta chains came from one sample sequenced in a study of PD-1 blockade in mismatch repair-deficient tumors (TCRdb year 2017). The library was made by the immunoSEQ multiplex PCR assay. TCRdb obtained this table from immuneACCESS and retained in-frame rearrangements with V and J assigned. These tables miss some clones; where compared with another copy, unresolved V genes account for less than half of the shortfall, and the remainder is unexplained. Present in this sample are 15,000 to 20,000 clones, about 80% of which were seen just once. Around 1.6% of the sample is taken by the ten largest. Sequenced material: PBMCs, taken less than 25 weeks after starting pembrolizumab. The receptor source for this set is an adult with mismatch repair-deficient cancer.

This sequence joins TRBV28 and TRBJ1-6, with D possibly being TRBD1 (5 bases). This CDR3 has 20 residues. Trimming cost V 2 bases and J 0 bases, with 20 bases left between them. Germline CDR1 is MDHEN and CDR2 is SYDVKM. CDR3 sequence: CASSLPRQGGERSYNSPLHF. For the CDR3, the DNA is TGTGCCAGCAGTTTACCCCGGCAGGGTGGAGAACGCTCCTATAATTCACCCCTCCACTTT.

This sequence joins TRBV7-3 and TRBJ2-7; 8 bases fit TRBD1. Losses at the gene ends were 3 bases for V and 6 bases for J; bases not matched to a gene: 4. CDR3 length: 13 amino acids. Germline values: CDR1 SGHTA, CDR2 FQGTGA. CDR3 sequence reads: CASSFDRGSEQYF. CDR3 DNA sequence: TGTGCCAGCAGCTTCGACAGGGGAAGCGAGCAGTACTTC.

The CDR3 DNA sequence: TGTGCCAGCAGGAAATCGGGGACAGGGGGCCGGAGTGGCTACACCTTC. This encodes CASRKSGTGGRSGYTF. The gene calls are TRBV27 and TRBJ1-2, with TRBD1 matching over 12 bases. The CDR3 consists of 16 residues. The germline V gene encodes CDR1 MNHEY and CDR2 SMNVEV (reference sequence). J gave up 7 bases and V 6 bases, and 12 bases lay outside the gene matches.

This clone occurred a few times. The genes are TRBV11-2 and TRBJ2-7; tentative D call: TRBD2 (7 bases). CDR1 SGHAT and CDR2 FQNNGV come from the germline V gene. CDR3 length: 15 amino acids. Trimming stripped 5 bases from V and 0 bases from J, with 14 bases between. This CDR3 reads CASSGVRGPSYEQYF. CDR3 bases: TGTGCCAGCAGCGGGGTGCGGGGGCCCTCCTACGAGCAGTACTTC.

This clone appeared a single time. This rearrangement joins TRBV19 to TRBJ1-5; TRBD1 aligns across 9 bases. Trimming at V came to 3 bases and at J to 4 bases, leaving 7 bases not matched to a gene. Germline V gene lookup returns CDR1 LNHDA and CDR2 SQIVND (reference sequence). The CDR3 consists of 16 residues. CDR3 sequence reads: CASSMTGQGRNQPQHF. CDR3 in DNA: TGTGCCAGTAGTATGACCGGACAGGGGAGGAATCAGCCCCAGCATTTT.

The CDR3 DNA is TGTGCCAGTAGTATTTCCCCACAGGGCCCATACGAGCAGTACTTC. This codes for CASSISPQGPYEQYF. The chain combines TRBV19 with TRBJ2-7, with a weak D call TRBD1 (6 bases). This CDR3 is 15 amino acids long. Between the trimmed V and J ends, which lost 3 bases and 4 bases, there was a span of 16 bases. CDR1 and CDR2 from the germline V gene are LNHDA and SQIVND (reference sequence).

This clone is a singleton in its sample. The rearrangement uses TRBV7-7 and TRBJ2-1; the match to TRBD1 covers 7 bases. The germline V gene has CDR1 SSHAT and CDR2 FNYEAQ (reference sequence). V dropped 2 bases and J dropped 8; count of bases not matched to a gene: 0. This CDR3 region has 12 residues. The CDR3 sequence: CASSLQGDEQFF. As DNA, the CDR3 is TGTGCCAGCAGCTTACAGGGGGATGAGCAGTTCTTC.

This clone showed up just once. At one boundary the junction diverges from the germline segment, which might be a read error. The chain is built from TRBV30 and TRBJ2-3, with TRBD2 identical over 10 bases. Germline CDR1 is GTSNPN and CDR2 is SVGIG (reference sequence). The CDR3 has 13 residues. Here the CDR3 DNA reads TGCGGGGTAGCGGGAGGAATAACAGATACGCAGTATTTT. The encoded protein is CGVAGGITDTQYF.

With regard to this clone: At the DNA level, this CDR3 is encoded by other sequences in the same sample as well. The gene calls are TRBV6-6 and TRBJ1-1, with D maybe TRBD1 (6 bases). The CDR3 is 14 residues long. Germline-derived CDR1 and CDR2 are MNHNY and SVGAGI (reference sequence). Trimming removed 8 bases at V and 6 bases at J, with 19 bases between. Written as DNA, the CDR3 is TGTGCCAGCGGGGTCGGGGGGGGCCGAGCTGAAGCTTTCTTT. As protein: CASGVGGGRAEAFF.

There are a few counts of this clone. The rearrangement joins TRBV2 to TRBJ1-6; D unresolved. Looked up from germline, CDR1 is SNHLY and CDR2 is FYNNEI. The CDR3 has 13 residues. The V end was cut by 2 bases, the J end by 4 bases, with 3 bases between. The CDR3 is CASSEQYNSPLHF. The DNA of the CDR3 is TGTGCCAGCAGTGAACAGTATAATTCACCCCTCCACTTT.

In DNA form, the CDR3 reads TGTGCCAGTAGTAATCAGGGGGCGCAGGTTGAAAAACTGTTTTTT. Its protein is CASSNQGAQVEKLFF. V is TRBV19 and J is TRBJ1-4, with TRBD1 matching over 8 bases. There are 15 residues in the CDR3. CDR1 is LNHDA, CDR2 SQIVND, per germline (reference sequence). V dropped 4 bases and J dropped 7; count of bases not matched to a gene: 8.

The chain employs TRBV7-9 and TRBJ1-2, with TRBD1 matching over 8 bases. Germline loops: CDR1 SEHNR, CDR2 FQNEAQ (reference sequence). J lost 4 bases, V lost 1 base, and 5 bases had no gene match. The CDR3 is 15 residues long. In DNA, the CDR3 is TGTGCCAGCAGCTTAGGACCAGGGGGCACCTATGGCTACACCTTC. Translating it yields CASSLGPGGTYGYTF.

The rearrangement links TRBV10-2 to TRBJ2-1; 11 positions agree with TRBD2. J was trimmed by 2 bases and V by 0 bases; bases with no gene match: 6. This CDR3 has 18 residues. Germline loops: CDR1 WSHSY, CDR2 SAAADI. For the CDR3, the DNA is TGCGCCAGCAGTGAGTCGGCGGGACTAGCGGTCGCCTACAATGAGCAGTTCTTC. Translating gives CASSESAGLAVAYNEQFF.

The chain carries TRBV7-9 and TRBJ2-3; 8 bases map to TRBD2. This CDR3 is built from 17 residues. The germline V gene encodes CDR1 SEHNR and CDR2 FQNEAQ (reference sequence). V shed 0 bases, J shed 3 bases, and the junction held 8 bases outside the gene matches. CDR3 sequence (DNA): TGTGCCAGCAGCTTAGCGGGACGGGAGGGCCGAACAGATACGCAGTATTTT. This translates into CASSLAGREGRTDTQYF. The full variable domain, its missing parts supplied by reference TRBV7-9 and TRBJ2-3, is DTGVSQNPRHKITKRGQNVTFRCDPISEHNRLYWYRQTLGQGPEFLTYFQNEAQLEKSRLLSDRFSAERPKGSFSTLEIQRTEQGDSAMYLCASSLAGREGRTDTQYFGPGTRLTVL.

This sequence joins TRBV27 and TRBJ2-2; D gene ambiguous. CDR1 MNHEY and CDR2 SMNVEV come from the germline V gene (reference sequence). The CDR3 is 16 amino acids. Between the trimmed V and J ends, which lost 2 bases and 0 bases, there was a span of 10 bases. CDR3 residues: CASSLPKTANTGELFF. In nucleotides, the CDR3 is TGTGCCAGCAGTTTACCCAAGACTGCGAACACCGGGGAGCTGTTTTTT.

The gene calls are TRBV19 and TRBJ2-1, with 8 bases identical to TRBD2. V lost 6 bases and J lost 5; bases outside the gene matches: 6. From germline, CDR1 is LNHDA and CDR2 SQIVND (reference sequence). The length of the CDR3 is 14 residues. CDR3 sequence (DNA): TGTGCCAGTAGCAGCGGGAGTGTCAACAATGAGCAGTTCTTC. Translating gives CASSSGSVNNEQFF.

This rearrangement joins TRBV7-2 to TRBJ1-3; TRBD1 agrees at 10 bases. Germline CDR1 is SGHTA and CDR2 is FQGNSA. With V trimmed by 1 base and J by 10 bases, 7 bases remained unmatched. CDR3 length: 15 amino acids. CDR3 sequence reads: CASSLGGTGANTIYF. CDR3 sequence (DNA): TGTGCCAGCAGCTTAGGAGGGACAGGGGCCAATACCATATATTTT. The full variable domain, in which reference TRBV7-2 and TRBJ1-3 provide the parts outside the CDR3, is GAGVSQSPSNKVTEKGKDVELRCDPISGHTALYWYRQSLGQGLEFLIYFQGNSAPDKSGLPSDRFSAERTGGSVSTLTIQRTQQEDSAVYLCASSLGGTGANTIYFGEGSWLTVV.

V is TRBV5-1 and J is TRBJ2-5; weak D call: TRBD1 (6 bases). With 0 bases removed from V and 5 bases from J, the gap between germline ends came to 11 bases. CDR1 and CDR2 (germline): SGHRS, YFSETQ. The CDR3 has 14 residues. The CDR3 loop reads CASSLGQRGETQYF. CDR3 nucleotides: TGCGCCAGCAGCTTGGGACAGAGGGGGGAGACCCAGTACTTC.